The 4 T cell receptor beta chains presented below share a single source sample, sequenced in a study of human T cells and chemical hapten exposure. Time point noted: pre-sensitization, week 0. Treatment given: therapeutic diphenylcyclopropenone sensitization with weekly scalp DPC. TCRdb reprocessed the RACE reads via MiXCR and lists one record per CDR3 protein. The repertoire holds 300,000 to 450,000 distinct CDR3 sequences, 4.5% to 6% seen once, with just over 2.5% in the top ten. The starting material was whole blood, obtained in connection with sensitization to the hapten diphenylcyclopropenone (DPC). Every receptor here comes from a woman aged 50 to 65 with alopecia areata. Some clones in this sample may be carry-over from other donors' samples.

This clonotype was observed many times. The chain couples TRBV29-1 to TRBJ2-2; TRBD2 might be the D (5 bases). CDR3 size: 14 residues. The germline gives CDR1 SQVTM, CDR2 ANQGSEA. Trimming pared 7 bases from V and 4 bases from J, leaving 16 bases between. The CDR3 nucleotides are TGCAGCGCCCTGGTGTTGGGGAGCACCGGGGAGCTGTTTTTT. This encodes CSALVLGSTGELFF.

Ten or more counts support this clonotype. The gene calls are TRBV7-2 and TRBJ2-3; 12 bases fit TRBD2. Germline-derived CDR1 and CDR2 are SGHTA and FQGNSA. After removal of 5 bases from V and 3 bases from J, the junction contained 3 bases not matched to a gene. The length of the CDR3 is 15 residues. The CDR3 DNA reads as TGTGCCAGCAGCCGGACTAGCGGGGTAACAGATACGCAGTATTTT. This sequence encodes CASSRTSGVTDTQYF.

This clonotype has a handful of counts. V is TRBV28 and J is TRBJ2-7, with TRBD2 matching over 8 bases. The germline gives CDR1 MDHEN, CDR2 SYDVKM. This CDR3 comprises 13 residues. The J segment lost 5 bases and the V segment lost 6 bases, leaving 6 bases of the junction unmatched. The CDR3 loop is CASRSGLANEQYF. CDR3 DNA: TGTGCCAGCAGATCTGGACTAGCTAACGAGCAGTACTTC.

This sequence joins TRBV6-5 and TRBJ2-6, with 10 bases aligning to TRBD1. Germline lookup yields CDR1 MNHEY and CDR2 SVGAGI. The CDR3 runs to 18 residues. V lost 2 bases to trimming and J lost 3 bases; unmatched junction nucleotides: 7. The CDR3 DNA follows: TGTGCCAGCAGTTACGAGCAGGACAGGGGGAATGGGGCCAACGTCCTGACTTTC. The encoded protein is CASSYEQDRGNGANVLTF.